A selection of T cell receptor beta chains follows, all from one sample in a study of OX40 agonist ivuxolimab in advanced cancers. The data were produced by immunoSEQ multiplex PCR, yet TCRdb's version contains in-frame clones alone and is incomplete. The sample consists of around 20,000 clones, 70% to 80% of them appearing once. This material consisted of CD4+ or CD8+ T cells sorted from blood, taken in a trial of the OX40 agonist ivuxolimab. These receptors were obtained from an adult with an advanced solid tumor such as melanoma, head and neck, liver or kidney cancer. Each CDR3 is given with its conserved first and last residue. A D gene is named only where the DNA matches it firmly. Only part of the rows carry a size: once, few, many, or a class if the clone is expanded.

size	V	D	J	DNA	CDR3
-	TRBV7-9	TRBD1	TRBJ2-5	TGTGCCAGCAGCCCTAACTTTAACAGGGGCCAAGAGACCCAGTACTTC	CASSPNFNRGQETQYF
-	TRBV4-3	-	TRBJ1-2	TGCGCCAGCAGCCAGGGTACTTGGGCTAACTATGGCTACACCTTC	CASSQGTWANYGYTF
medium-sized	TRBV5-8	TRBD1	TRBJ1-1	TGTGCCAGCGGTACAGGGGGCCCGGCTGAAGCTTTCTTT	CASGTGGPAEAFF
-	TRBV14	-	TRBJ1-4	TGTGCCAGCAGCCAAGACCGGGGAAAACTGTTTTTT	CASSQDRGKLFF
-	TRBV11-3	-	TRBJ2-6	TGTGCCAGCAGCTTATCGACGGAAAGTTATTCTGGGGCCAACGTCCTGACTTTC	CASSLSTESYSGANVLTF
-	TRBV27	TRBD1	TRBJ1-1	TGTGCCAGCAGCTCGGACAGGGTGAACACTGAAGCTTTCTTT	CASSSDRVNTEAFF
-	TRBV5-4	-	TRBJ1-4	TGTGCCAGCAGCTTAAGCCAGCAAGGGGAACTGTTTTTT	CASSLSQQGELFF
-	TRBV6-5	TRBD1	TRBJ2-7	TGTGCCAGCAGTTATGGTGGACAGGACTCCTACGAGCAGTACTTC	CASSYGGQDSYEQYF
-	TRBV28	-	TRBJ1-5	TGTGCCAGCAGTAGAGGGGCCGATTTGCAGCCCCAGCATTTT	CASSRGADLQPQHF
-	TRBV14	-	TRBJ1-2	TGTGCCAGCAGCCAAGATGGGGTCTTCTATGGCTACACCTTC	CASSQDGVFYGYTF
few	TRBV6-5	-	TRBJ2-5	TGTGCCAGCAGGCCGCGGGACGGCCAAGAGACCCAGTACTTC	CASRPRDGQETQYF
-	TRBV7-9	-	TRBJ1-1	TGTGCCAGCAGCCCTCTGACAACTGAAGCTTTCTTT	CASSPLTTEAFF
-	TRBV25-1	TRBD1	TRBJ1-2	TGTGCCAGCGGACAGGGGCCCTATGGCTACACCTTC	CASGQGPYGYTF
-	TRBV18	-	TRBJ1-5	TGTGCCAGCGCCGGGGGGTCCGCTATTCGATATAGCAATCAGCCCCAGCATTTT	CASAGGSAIRYSNQPQHF
-	TRBV4-2	TRBD2	TRBJ2-2	TGTGCCAGCAGCCAAGAACGTCTAGCGGGGGGATCGAACACCGGGGAGCTGTTTTTT	CASSQERLAGGSNTGELFF
few	TRBV2	TRBD2	TRBJ2-1	TGTGCCAGCGAAGGACTAGCGGGGGGCGATGAGCAGTTCTTC	CASEGLAGGDEQFF
-	TRBV5-4	-	TRBJ2-5	TGTGCCAGCAGCTTGGACAGGCCCCACCGCGAAACCCAGTACTTC	CASSLDRPHRETQYF
once	TRBV5-5	TRBD1	TRBJ2-7	TGTGCCAGCAGTGAGGGGGACAGGGCCCACTGGGAGCAGTACTTC	CASSEGDRAHWEQYF
few	TRBV28	-	TRBJ2-7	TGTGCCAGCAGTCCTCCTGACTACGAGCAGTACTTC	CASSPPDYEQYF
few	TRBV5-4	-	TRBJ2-7	TGTGCCAGCAGCTGGGGGTCTAGCCCTACCGAGCAGTACTTC	CASSWGSSPTEQYF
-	TRBV19	-	TRBJ2-7	TGTGCCAGTAGTATAAATCCGGGGATGAACGAGCAGTACTTC	CASSINPGMNEQYF
-	TRBV13	-	TRBJ2-7	TGTGCCAGCAGCTTAGAGAGCGGCTCCTACGAGCAGTACTTC	CASSLESGSYEQYF